A selection of T cell receptor beta chains follows, all from one sample in a study of blood T cells in healthy people across ages. TCRdb reprocessed the 5' RACE reads with MiXCR, giving one entry per CDR3 protein. The repertoire holds 870,000 or so distinct CDR3 sequences, with around 28% as singletons. The sample comprised blood. All receptors derive from a woman aged 80 or over in good health. The CDR3 runs from the conserved cysteine through the conserved F or W. A D gene is named only where the DNA matches it firmly. For some rows the clone size is stated as once, few or many, or as a class when expanded; others skip it.

D: .
V: TRBV30
J: TRBJ1-6
size: few
DNA: TGTGCCCGGAGTGTCACCGCCAGCAGGCTCTCATCACCCCATTCACCCCTCCACTTT
CDR3: CARSVTASRLSSPHSPLHF

D: .
V: TRBV21-1
J: TRBJ2-5
size: many
DNA: TGTGCCAGCAGCAAAGCATTACGCGGCAGACCCCGGAGTCGGCGGGAGACCCAGTACTTC
CDR3: CASSKALRGRPRSRRETQYF

D: .
V: TRBV3-1
J: TRBJ2-3
size: few
DNA: TGTGCCAGCAGCCAAGACTACAGGGGCACAGATACGCAGTATTTT
CDR3: CASSQDYRGTDTQYF

D: .
V: TRBV2
J: TRBJ1-5
size: .
DNA: TGTGCCAGCAGTGAAGCGCTGCGCCAGCATTTT
CDR3: CASSEALRQHF

D: .
V: TRBV29-1
J: TRBJ2-1
size: once
DNA: TGCAGCGAGGGACCACTGGAGATCGATGAGCAGTTCTTC
CDR3: CSEGPLEIDEQFF

D: .
V: TRBV5-4
J: TRBJ2-4
size: .
DNA: TGTGCCAGCAGTGAAGGGTCGGGTTTAGCCAAAAACATTCAGTACTTC
CDR3: CASSEGSGLAKNIQYF

D: .
V: TRBV7-9
J: TRBJ2-5
size: many
DNA: TGTGCCAGCAGCTTTGGGGCCGATGTAAAGCGGACCCAGTACTTC
CDR3: CASSFGADVKRTQYF

D: .
V: TRBV18
J: TRBJ2-7
size: many
DNA: TGTGCCAGCTCACAAGGGGACCTTACAGACTTCTACGAGCAGTACTTC
CDR3: CASSQGDLTDFYEQYF

D: .
V: TRBV10-3
J: TRBJ1-1
size: .
DNA: TGTGCCATCAGTCCTCAGGAACTTATGAACACTGAAGCTTTCTTT
CDR3: CAISPQELMNTEAFF

D: .
V: TRBV14
J: TRBJ1-1
size: few
DNA: TGTGCCAGCAGCCAAGAATATTCGGGGAGCACTGAAGCTTTCTTT
CDR3: CASSQEYSGSTEAFF

D: .
V: TRBV27
J: TRBJ1-2
size: many
DNA: TGTGCCAGCAGTTTATCTGGCCGCACCTTCGGCTACACCTTC
CDR3: CASSLSGRTFGYTF

D: TRBD1
V: TRBV9
J: TRBJ2-5
size: many
DNA: TGTGCCAGCAGCGTAGTCTACGGGACAGGGCAAGAGACCCAGTACTTC
CDR3: CASSVVYGTGQETQYF

D: .
V: TRBV25-1
J: TRBJ2-7
size: many
DNA: TGTGCCAGCAGTTGGGGGAGGTACGAGCAGTACTTC
CDR3: CASSWGRYEQYF

D: TRBD1
V: TRBV7-9
J: TRBJ1-6
size: .
DNA: TGTGCCAGCAGCTTAGGGGGACAGGGCGTTTGGAATTCACCCCTCCACTTT
CDR3: CASSLGGQGVWNSPLHF

D: TRBD2
V: TRBV29-1
J: TRBJ2-1
size: many
DNA: TGCAGCGTTGACCGGGCGGGGGCCTACAATGAGCAGTTCTTC
CDR3: CSVDRAGAYNEQFF

D: TRBD2
V: TRBV7-9
J: TRBJ2-3
size: .
DNA: TGTGCCAGCAGCCGACTAGCGGGGGTGAAGGATACGCAGTATTTT
CDR3: CASSRLAGVKDTQYF

D: .
V: TRBV28
J: TRBJ2-3
size: .
DNA: TGTGCCAGCAGTTTAGCGACAGGCCCTAGCACAGATACGCAGTATTTT
CDR3: CASSLATGPSTDTQYF

D: TRBD1
V: TRBV5-6
J: TRBJ1-1
size: .
DNA: TGTGCCAGCAGCTTGAGGGGTCACAGGGGTGAAGCTTTCTTT
CDR3: CASSLRGHRGEAFF

D: .
V: TRBV20-1
J: TRBJ1-6
size: few
DNA: TGCAGTGCTAGAGCAAAACCGGGATCACCCCCCCACTTT
CDR3: CSARAKPGSPPHF

D: .
V: TRBV7-6
J: TRBJ1-1
size: few
DNA: TGTGCCAGCAGCTTAGGGGGCGAGGGCACTGAAGCTTTCTTT
CDR3: CASSLGGEGTEAFF

D: .
V: TRBV7-2
J: TRBJ2-2
size: .
DNA: TGTGCCAGCGAGAAGGGGGTTCGAACCGGGGAGCTGTTTTTT
CDR3: CASEKGVRTGELFF

D: TRBD1
V: TRBV29-1
J: TRBJ1-2
size: once
DNA: TGCAGCGTGGCCCCCACAGGGGGTCATGGCTACACCTTC
CDR3: CSVAPTGGHGYTF

D: TRBD2
V: TRBV20-1
J: TRBJ2-5
size: many
DNA: TGCAGTGCTAGACTAGCGGGGGACCAACAAGAGACCCAGTACTTC
CDR3: CSARLAGDQQETQYF

D: .
V: TRBV6-2/TRBV6-3
J: TRBJ2-1
size: .
DNA: TGTGCCAGCAGGCAACAGGGCAGCTCCTACAATGAGCAGTTCTTC
CDR3: CASRQQGSSYNEQFF

D: .
V: TRBV6-5
J: TRBJ1-2
size: .
DNA: TGTGCCAGCAGTTACGGGCCGGTCGATGGCTACACCTTC
CDR3: CASSYGPVDGYTF

D: TRBD1
V: TRBV29-1
J: TRBJ1-6
size: many
DNA: TGCAGCGTTGCAACCGGGACAGGGCATTCACCCCTCCACTTT
CDR3: CSVATGTGHSPLHF

D: .
V: TRBV4-3
J: TRBJ2-5
size: many
DNA: TGCGCCAGCAGCCAAGTCCGGTCCGAGGCCCAGTACTTC
CDR3: CASSQVRSEAQYF

D: .
V: TRBV10-1
J: TRBJ1-1
size: few
DNA: TGCGCCAGCAGTGAGCGTGAGGGGATCAACACTGAAGCTTTCTTT
CDR3: CASSEREGINTEAFF

D: .
V: TRBV20-1
J: TRBJ2-5
size: .
DNA: TGTAGTGCAGGTCGGACAAACAGAGAGACCCAGTACTTC
CDR3: CSAGRTNRETQYF

D: .
V: TRBV20-1
J: TRBJ1-4
size: many
DNA: TGCAGTGCCTGGCGGGCTCCGGATGAAAAACTGTTTTTT
CDR3: CSAWRAPDEKLFF

D: .
V: TRBV6-6
J: TRBJ1-2
size: many
DNA: TGTGCCAGCATCGAGGGGAGGGGCGATTATGGCTACACCTTC
CDR3: CASIEGRGDYGYTF

D: TRBD1
V: TRBV6-1
J: TRBJ1-4
size: few
DNA: TGTGCCAGTTGGGACAGGGCTCCTGAAAAACTGTTTTTT
CDR3: CASWDRAPEKLFF

D: .
V: TRBV6-5
J: TRBJ2-3
size: many
DNA: TGTGCCAGCAGTTACTCGACCACAGATACGCAGTATTTT
CDR3: CASSYSTTDTQYF

D: .
V: TRBV19
J: TRBJ2-1
size: .
DNA: TGTGTCAGTAGTAGAATAGTCTCCTACAATGAGCAGTTCTTC
CDR3: CVSSRIVSYNEQFF

D: .
V: TRBV4-2
J: TRBJ1-2
size: few
DNA: TGTGCCAGCAGCACATCTGGTTTCTATGGCTACACCTTC
CDR3: CASSTSGFYGYTF

D: TRBD1
V: TRBV27
J: TRBJ2-5
size: many
DNA: TGTGCCAGCAGTTCTGGCACAGGGGAGCAAGAGACCCAGTACTTC
CDR3: CASSSGTGEQETQYF

D: TRBD1
V: TRBV7-2
J: TRBJ1-5
size: .
DNA: TGTGCCAGCAGCCTATCCACAGGGGTAGGGCAGCCCCAGCATTTT
CDR3: CASSLSTGVGQPQHF

D: .
V: TRBV6-2/TRBV6-3
J: TRBJ1-5
size: .
DNA: TGTGCCAGCAGTTATACGCGGCAGGGAGGCCAGCCCCAGCATTTT
CDR3: CASSYTRQGGQPQHF

D: .
V: TRBV6-1
J: TRBJ1-2
size: many
DNA: TGTGCCAGCAGTGAGAGGGATTACTATGGCTACACCTTC
CDR3: CASSERDYYGYTF

D: .
V: TRBV18
J: TRBJ2-1
size: once
DNA: TGTGCCAGCTCACCACCGTTGTATGAGGGGAATGAGCAGTTCTTC
CDR3: CASSPPLYEGNEQFF

D: TRBD1
V: TRBV6-5
J: TRBJ1-1
size: few
DNA: TGTGCCAGCAGTTACACCCGACAGGGGATAGGGGGAGCTTTCTTT
CDR3: CASSYTRQGIGGAFF

D: TRBD1
V: TRBV20-1
J: TRBJ1-2
size: .
DNA: TGCAGTGCTAGGGCCCCGACAGGGGGCTATGATGGCTACACCTTC
CDR3: CSARAPTGGYDGYTF

D: TRBD1
V: TRBV6-6
J: TRBJ1-4
size: .
DNA: TGTGCCAGCAGTTACCCCGCAGGGGGAAATGAAAAACGGTTTTTT
CDR3: CASSYPAGGNEKRFF

D: .
V: TRBV20-1
J: TRBJ2-2
size: .
DNA: TGCAGTGCTAGAGGGAGCTCCACGAACACCGGGGAGCTGTTTTTT
CDR3: CSARGSSTNTGELFF

D: .
V: TRBV10-2
J: TRBJ2-2
size: .
DNA: TGCGCCAGCAAGGAAGGGTGGACCGGGGAGCGGTTTTTT
CDR3: CASKEGWTGERFF

D: .
V: TRBV12-3/TRBV12-4
J: TRBJ2-5
size: .
DNA: TGTGCCAGCAGTTTCCAAGGGGCCTACGATGAGCAGTACTTC
CDR3: CASSFQGAYDEQYF

D: .
V: TRBV3-1
J: TRBJ2-5
size: few
DNA: TGTGCCAGCAGCCAAGGCCTGGGGGCGAGAGAGACCCAGTACTTC
CDR3: CASSQGLGARETQYF

D: TRBD1
V: TRBV25-1
J: TRBJ1-6
size: .
DNA: TGTGCCAGCAATGGACAGGCCGTGAGAACCCTCCACTTT
CDR3: CASNGQAVRTLHF

D: TRBD2
V: TRBV3-1
J: TRBJ2-2
size: .
DNA: TGTGCCAGCAGCCAGCCCGGGACTAGCGGGGAGGGGGAGCTGTTTTTT
CDR3: CASSQPGTSGEGELFF

D: .
V: TRBV29-1
J: TRBJ2-3
size: .
DNA: TGCAGCGTTTACGAGGGACCCACTGATACGCAGTGTTTT
CDR3: CSVYEGPTDTQCF

D: .
V: TRBV7-9
J: TRBJ2-3
size: few
DNA: TGTGCCAGCAGTCATCAGGGGAGCACAGATACGCAGTATTTT
CDR3: CASSHQGSTDTQYF

D: .
V: TRBV13
J: TRBJ1-4
size: .
DNA: TGTGCCAGCAGAAAAACCACCAGGGGACTCACCGAAAAACTGTTTTTT
CDR3: CASRKTTRGLTEKLFF

D: TRBD1
V: TRBV7-2
J: TRBJ1-2
size: many
DNA: TGTGCCAGCAGCTTAATGGGACAGGGTAATGGATATGGCTACACCTTC
CDR3: CASSLMGQGNGYGYTF

D: TRBD2
V: TRBV6-5
J: TRBJ2-5
size: many
DNA: TGTGCCAGCAGTTACTCCGTAGCGGGGGGTGAGACCCAGTACTTC
CDR3: CASSYSVAGGETQYF

D: .
V: TRBV4-1
J: TRBJ2-7
size: few
DNA: TGCGCCAGCAGCCAAGATCCTCAGGAGGCACCGATTCCATACTACGAGCAGTACTTC
CDR3: CASSQDPQEAPIPYYEQYF

D: .
V: TRBV18
J: TRBJ2-5
size: once
DNA: TGTGCCAGCTCCCCTTCACGGGGGACAAACAATGAGCAGTACTTC
CDR3: CASSPSRGTNNEQYF

D: TRBD1
V: TRBV5-1
J: TRBJ2-5
size: few
DNA: TGCGCCAGCAGCGTAGGACAGGGGGCGCATGAGACCCAGTACTTC
CDR3: CASSVGQGAHETQYF

D: .
V: TRBV6-5
J: TRBJ1-2
size: .
DNA: TGTGCCAGCAGTTACCAAGGGACGGACTATGGCTACACCTTC
CDR3: CASSYQGTDYGYTF

D: .
V: TRBV7-2
J: TRBJ1-2
size: many
DNA: TGTGCCAGCAGCGTGACAGTGGACTATGGCTACACCTTC
CDR3: CASSVTVDYGYTF